The 26 T cell receptor beta chains listed next were all sequenced from one sample in a study of CD8 T cells in ankylosing spondylitis. In TCRdb, the 5' RACE reads were re-called with MiXCR into one record per CDR3 protein. Of some 42,000 distinct CDR3 sequences in the sample, less than 3.5% were seen once. The sample consisted of blood, either unsorted or a sorted T cell fraction (not recorded which). These receptors originate from a male donor with ankylosing spondylitis or in good health (not recorded which).

This clonotype has at least ten counts. The gene calls are TRBV9 and TRBJ1-1; unclear D gene. Germline assignment: CDR1 SGDLS and CDR2 YYNGEE. Trimming took off 1 base at V and 5 bases at J, with 9 bases between the two ends. CDR3 length equals 13 residues. The CDR3: CASSVRVWTEAFF. As DNA, the CDR3 is TGTGCCAGCAGCGTACGGGTTTGGACTGAAGCTTTCTTT.

This clonotype has at least ten counts. The chain links TRBV9 to TRBJ1-4; the match to TRBD1 covers 8 bases. V shed 0 bases and J 5 bases; nucleotides not matched to a gene: 0. Germline CDR1 is SGDLS and CDR2 is YYNGEE. The CDR3 contains 14 residues. The CDR3 spells CASSVDRGNEKLFF. The CDR3 DNA is TGTGCCAGCAGCGTAGACAGGGGGAATGAAAAACTGTTTTTT.

Ten or more counts support this clonotype. This chain joins TRBV9 and TRBJ2-5, with 7 bases identical to TRBD2. Germline V CDR1 and CDR2: SGDLS, YYNGEE. After removal of 0 bases from V and 4 bases from J, the junction contained 6 bases not matched to a gene. The CDR3 has 15 amino acids. CDR3 sequence reads: CASSVDAGVVETQYF. In DNA, the CDR3 is TGTGCCAGCAGCGTAGATGCGGGAGTGGTAGAGACCCAGTACTTC.

Notes on this clonotype: Its ends do not fully match the called genes, so a read error is possible. The genes are TRBV9 and TRBJ1-2; 8 bases line up with TRBD1. The CDR3 consists of 15 residues. Germline assignment: CDR1 SGDLS and CDR2 YYNGEE. This CDR3 reads CASIEVDRGILGYAF. CDR3 in DNA: TGTGCCAGCATCGAGGTAGACAGGGGAATTCTTGGCTACGCCTTC.

This clonotype was detected ten times or more. The chain joins TRBV9 to TRBJ2-5, with 12 bases that match TRBD2. With V trimmed by 4 bases and J by 4 bases, 8 bases remained unmatched. The CDR3 has 16 residues. Germline CDR1 and CDR2: SGDLS and YYNGEE. CDR3 amino acids: CASSPSSGRAPETQYF. As DNA, the CDR3 is TGTGCCAGCAGCCCCTCTAGCGGGAGGGCCCCAGAGACCCAGTACTTC.

This clonotype came up many times. V usage is TRBV9 and J usage is TRBJ2-3; 12 bases are a match to TRBD2. Germline CDR1 is SGDLS and CDR2 is YYNGEE. V gave up 3 bases and J gave up 5 bases; unmatched junction bases: 10. CDR3 size: 17 residues. CDR3 DNA: TGTGCCAGCAGCGGGGTTCCACTAGCGGGAGGAGGAGATACGCAGTATTTT. Its protein is CASSGVPLAGGGDTQYF.

This clonotype was observed at least ten times. The V call is TRBV9, the J call TRBJ2-1; D unclear. This CDR3 region has 13 residues. Germline V lookup: CDR1 SGDLS, CDR2 YYNGEE. V lost 0 bases, J lost 6 bases, and 7 bases lay in between. DNA of the CDR3: TGTGCCAGCAGCGTAGGGCAGACCAATGAGCAGTTCTTC. Translated, it gives CASSVGQTNEQFF.

This clonotype was seen repeatedly, ten times or more. The chain has TRBV9 and TRBJ2-7, with unresolved D. Trimming stripped 0 bases from V and 0 bases from J, with 7 bases between. Germline V gives CDR1 SGDLS, CDR2 YYNGEE. This CDR3 spans 14 amino acids. The CDR3: CASSVAATSYEQYF. CDR3 in DNA: TGTGCCAGCAGCGTAGCGGCTACCTCCTACGAGCAGTACTTC.

At least ten counts were recorded for this clonotype. The chain uses TRBV9 and TRBJ1-3, with D perhaps TRBD1 (5 bases). The V and J ends lost 3 bases and 4 bases respectively, with 14 bases between them. The CDR3 sequence is 15 residues long. The V gene's germline CDR1 is SGDLS and CDR2 YYNGEE. The CDR3 spells CASSAQGLRGNTIYF. DNA for the CDR3: TGTGCCAGCAGCGCTCAGGGCCTGCGAGGAAACACCATATATTTT.

This clonotype appeared many times. The chain recombines TRBV9 with TRBJ2-7; a weak D match, TRBD2 (6 bases). The CDR3 spans 13 residues. Germline V CDR1 and CDR2: SGDLS, YYNGEE. V was trimmed by 2 bases and J by 0 bases, leaving 6 bases between them. As DNA, the CDR3 is TGTGCCAGCAGCGTGGGGGGCTCCTACGAGCAGTACTTC. Its protein product is CASSVGGSYEQYF.

There are a few counts of this clonotype. The chain uses TRBV9 and TRBJ2-5; D call uncertain. Germline V gene lookup returns CDR1 SGDLS and CDR2 YYNGEE. CDR3 length: 14 residues. Trimming cost V 4 bases and J 5 bases, with 15 bases left between them. The CDR3 spells CASSPESLGETQYF. CDR3 DNA sequence: TGTGCCAGCAGCCCCGAGTCCTTAGGGGAGACCCAGTACTTC.

This clonotype was observed at least ten times. The chain is built from TRBV9 and TRBJ2-1, with D possibly TRBD2 on 6 matching bases. V was pared by 3 bases and J by 10 bases, with 11 bases between. Per germline, CDR1 SGDLS and CDR2 YYNGEE. This CDR3 region has 12 residues. CDR3 sequence (DNA): TGTGCCAGCAGCGCCCTTGGGGGGGAGCAGTTCTTC. This translates into CASSALGGEQFF.

This clonotype has a count of ten or more. The J gene is TRBJ2-5, the V gene TRBV9, with D hard to call. Germline CDR1 is SGDLS and CDR2 is YYNGEE. The CDR3 is made up of 13 amino acids. Trimming left V 4 bases short and J 2 bases short, with 9 bases between. The chain's CDR3 is CASSPGPQETQYF. Written as DNA, the CDR3 is TGTGCCAGCAGCCCCGGGCCACAAGAGACCCAGTACTTC.

In its sample, this clonotype was seen many times. V usage is TRBV9 and J usage is TRBJ2-1; 12 nucleotides match TRBD2. With 0 bases clipped from V and 1 base from J, the junction kept 5 bases outside the gene matches. Germline-derived CDR1 and CDR2 are SGDLS and YYNGEE. CDR3 length equals 18 residues. The CDR3 region is CASSVEVLAGGSYNEQFF. CDR3 bases: TGTGCCAGCAGCGTAGAAGTTCTAGCGGGGGGGTCCTACAATGAGCAGTTCTTC.

This clonotype has ten or more counts. The chain has TRBV9 and TRBJ2-2; 8 nucleotides match TRBD2. J lost 4 bases, V lost 1 base, and 3 bases had no gene match. The CDR3 is made up of 15 amino acids. Per the germline V gene, CDR1 is SGDLS and CDR2 is YYNGEE. As DNA, the CDR3 is TGTGCCAGCAGCGTAACTAGCGGAGTCACCGGGGAGCTGTTTTTT. Encoded protein: CASSVTSGVTGELFF. Complete variable domain (other parts from reference TRBV9 and TRBJ2-2): DSGVTQTPKHLITATGQRVTLRCSPRSGDLSVYWYQQSLDQGLQFLIQYYNGEERAKGNILERFSAQQFPDLHSELNLSSLELGDSALYFCASSVTSGVTGELFFGEGSRLTVL.

The sample holds many counts of this clonotype. The chain has TRBV9 and TRBJ2-1, with D possibly being TRBD2 (6 bases). CDR1 SGDLS and CDR2 YYNGEE come from the germline V gene. The V end was cut by 0 bases, the J end by 2 bases, with 9 bases between. The CDR3 totals 15 residues. For the CDR3, the DNA is TGTGCCAGCAGCGTAGCGGGAGAAGCCTACAATGAGCAGTTCTTC. Amino acids: CASSVAGEAYNEQFF.

Many counts were recorded for this clonotype. The chain recombines TRBV9 with TRBJ1-1, with a weak D call TRBD1 (6 bases). Trimming took 2 bases from V and 1 from J, leaving 9 bases between them. The CDR3 runs 14 residues. Germline V gene lookup returns CDR1 SGDLS and CDR2 YYNGEE. The CDR3 coding sequence is TGTGCCAGCAGCGTTGGGACACAGAACACTGAAGCTTTCTTT. Translating it yields CASSVGTQNTEAFF.

This clonotype was recorded at least ten times. V and J are TRBV9 and TRBJ2-7; TRBD1 matches 8 bases. Trimming cost V 0 bases and J 5 bases; bases outside gene matches: 10. Germline CDR1 is SGDLS and CDR2 is YYNGEE. This CDR3 is built from 16 residues. CDR3: CASSVAAGRGPDEQYF. The DNA for the CDR3 is TGTGCCAGCAGCGTAGCCGCGGGCAGGGGGCCCGACGAGCAGTACTTC.

Ten or more counts support this clonotype. V is TRBV9 and J is TRBJ2-1; D might be TRBD2 (6 bases). CDR1 is SGDLS and CDR2 is YYNGEE in the germline V gene. The CDR3 spans 14 residues. Trimming removed 4 bases from V and 9 bases from J, with 17 bases in between. As DNA, the CDR3 is TGTGCCAGCAGCAGCCGGGACTTGGAGGGTGAGCAGTTCTTC. Protein product: CASSSRDLEGEQFF.

This clonotype occurred many times. The chain links TRBV9 to TRBJ2-1, with D uncertain. Per germline, CDR1 SGDLS and CDR2 YYNGEE. The V and J ends lost 0 bases and 9 bases respectively, with 16 bases between them. There are 15 residues in the CDR3. The CDR3 sequence is CASSVDKYTEREQFF. CDR3 sequence (DNA): TGTGCCAGCAGCGTAGACAAGTACACCGAGCGTGAGCAGTTCTTC. The whole variable domain, filled in from reference TRBV9 and TRBJ2-1, reads DSGVTQTPKHLITATGQRVTLRCSPRSGDLSVYWYQQSLDQGLQFLIQYYNGEERAKGNILERFSAQQFPDLHSELNLSSLELGDSALYFCASSVDKYTEREQFFGPGTRLTVL.

This clonotype was found many times. The chain carries TRBV9 and TRBJ2-7; D gene unclear. There are 14 residues in the CDR3. The germline V and J ends were trimmed by 0 bases and 3 bases, with 10 bases remaining between them. Germline V gene lookup returns CDR1 SGDLS and CDR2 YYNGEE. The CDR3 loop is CASSVGPPSYEQYF. The CDR3 DNA sequence: TGTGCCAGCAGCGTAGGCCCCCCGAGCTACGAGCAGTACTTC. The whole variable domain, remainder taken from reference TRBV9 and TRBJ2-7, is DSGVTQTPKHLITATGQRVTLRCSPRSGDLSVYWYQQSLDQGLQFLIQYYNGEERAKGNILERFSAQQFPDLHSELNLSSLELGDSALYFCASSVGPPSYEQYFGPGTRLTVT.

This clonotype was counted at least ten times. The rearrangement uses TRBV9 and TRBJ1-2; weak D call: TRBD1 (5 bases). The germline V gene encodes CDR1 SGDLS and CDR2 YYNGEE. The CDR3 spans 13 residues. Deletions cut 4 bases from V and 0 bases from J, with 7 bases between. CDR3 sequence reads: CASSRDANYGYTF. In DNA, the CDR3 is TGTGCCAGCAGCCGGGACGCTAACTATGGCTACACCTTC.

This clonotype appeared many times. The genes are TRBV9 and TRBJ2-3; TRBD2 matches 7 bases. Germline V gene data show CDR1 as SGDLS and CDR2 as YYNGEE. The CDR3 sequence is 15 residues long. J was trimmed by 3 bases and V by 3 bases; bases with no gene match: 7. CDR3 sequence reads: CASSAAASGTDTQYF. The CDR3 bases are TGTGCCAGCAGCGCAGCAGCTAGCGGAACAGATACGCAGTATTTT.

This clonotype has a count of ten or more. This chain links TRBV7-6 with TRBJ1-2, with 7 bases aligning to TRBD1. Germline CDR1 and CDR2: SGHVS and FNYEAQ. V dropped 1 base and J dropped 6; count of bases not matched to a gene: 5. This CDR3 has 14 residues. CDR3 DNA sequence: TGTGCCAGCAGCTTAGTGGCAGGGGGGGATGGCTACACCTTC. This sequence encodes CASSLVAGGDGYTF.

This clonotype was seen only a few times. The chain links TRBV9 to TRBJ2-1, with TRBD2 as a possible D gene (5 bases). V lost 4 bases and J lost 5, with 13 bases in between. In germline, CDR1 is SGDLS, CDR2 YYNGEE. The CDR3 runs to 14 residues. The CDR3 loop reads CASSSSAANNEQFF. CDR3 bases: TGTGCCAGCAGCTCTTCAGCGGCAAACAATGAGCAGTTCTTC. The variable domain in full, with the rest retrieved from reference TRBV9 and TRBJ2-1, is DSGVTQTPKHLITATGQRVTLRCSPRSGDLSVYWYQQSLDQGLQFLIQYYNGEERAKGNILERFSAQQFPDLHSELNLSSLELGDSALYFCASSSSAANNEQFFGPGTRLTVL.

The J gene is TRBJ2-7, the V gene TRBV9; 9 bases fit TRBD2. The germline V gene has CDR1 SGDLS and CDR2 YYNGEE. The CDR3 consists of 16 residues. Trimming removed 3 bases from V and 5 bases from J; junction bases left unmatched: 12. The CDR3 is CASSARLGTSLHEQYF. CDR3 DNA sequence: TGTGCCAGCAGCGCGCGTCTCGGGACTAGCTTACACGAGCAGTACTTC. The full variable domain, its missing parts supplied by reference TRBV9 and TRBJ2-7, is DSGVTQTPKHLITATGQRVTLRCSPRSGDLSVYWYQQSLDQGLQFLIQYYNGEERAKGNILERFSAQQFPDLHSELNLSSLELGDSALYFCASSARLGTSLHEQYFGPGTRLTVT.